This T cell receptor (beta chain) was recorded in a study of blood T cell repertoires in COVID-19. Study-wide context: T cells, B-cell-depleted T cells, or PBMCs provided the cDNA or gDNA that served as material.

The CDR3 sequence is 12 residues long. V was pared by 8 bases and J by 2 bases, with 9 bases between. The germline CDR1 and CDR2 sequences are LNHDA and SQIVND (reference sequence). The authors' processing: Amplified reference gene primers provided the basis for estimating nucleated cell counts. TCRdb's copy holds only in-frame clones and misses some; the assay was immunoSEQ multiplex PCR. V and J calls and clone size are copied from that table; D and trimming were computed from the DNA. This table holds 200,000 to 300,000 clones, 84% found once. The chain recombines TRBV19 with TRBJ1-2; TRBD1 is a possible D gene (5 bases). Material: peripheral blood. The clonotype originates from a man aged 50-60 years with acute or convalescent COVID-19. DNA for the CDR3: TGTGCCAGTGATCCAGGGAACTATGGCTACACCTTC. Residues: CASDPGNYGYTF.